One and the same sample provided the 8 T cell receptor beta chains below, sequenced in a study of T-cell reconstitution after alpha-beta-depleted transplantation in children. Researchers prepared the TCRbeta library using unique molecular identifiers, the study reports. MiXCR, applied by TCRdb to the PCR reads, yields one record per CDR3 protein. The repertoire holds roughly 400,000 distinct CDR3 sequences, about 20% seen once, with over 3.5% in the top ten. Here the sequenced sample was PBMCs from the stem cell graft donor, taken from the stem cell graft. These TCRs come from a human donor who donated a stem cell graft to a child with acute myeloid leukemia.

At least ten counts were recorded for this clonotype. The chain is built from TRBV25-1 and TRBJ2-7, with D perhaps matching TRBD1 or TRBD2 (5 bases each). CDR1 and CDR2 from the germline V gene are MGHDK and SYGVNS. V lost 4 bases, J lost 3 bases, and 13 bases lay in between. CDR3 length: 14 residues. The CDR3 nucleotides are TGTGCCAGCAGTGCCCGGGACGGGGACTACGAGCAGTACTTC. Amino acid sequence: CASSARDGDYEQYF.

This clonotype was seen more than once but under ten times. The chain joins TRBV12-5 to TRBJ2-1; unclear D gene. Germline CDR1 reads LGHNT; CDR2 reads FRNRAP. This CDR3 is built from 11 residues. V gave up 2 bases and J gave up 8 bases, with 4 bases separating them. This CDR3 reads CASGLIDEQFF. DNA of the CDR3: TGTGCTAGTGGTTTGATCGATGAGCAGTTCTTC.

There are a few counts of this clonotype. The V gene is TRBV5-1, the J gene TRBJ2-3; D is unclear. Germline loops: CDR1 SGHRS, CDR2 YFSETQ. V was trimmed by 6 bases and J by 2 bases, leaving 10 bases between them. This CDR3 is 13 amino acids long. CDR3 coding DNA: TGCGCCAGCACGGACCGAGTCACAGATACGCAGTATTTT. Its protein is CASTDRVTDTQYF.

This clonotype was detected only a few times. The V and J genes are TRBV20-1 and TRBJ2-3; D assignment may be TRBD1 or TRBD2 (5 bases each). CDR1 DFQATT and CDR2 SNEGSKA come from the germline V gene (reference sequence). The germline V and J ends were trimmed by 5 bases and 0 bases, with 9 bases remaining between them. The CDR3 totals 13 residues. The CDR3 region is CSAPGRSTDTQYF. The CDR3 coding sequence is TGCAGTGCTCCGGGACGCAGCACAGATACGCAGTATTTT.

The chain couples TRBV20-1 to TRBJ2-1; D gene ambiguous. This CDR3 has 13 amino acids. V was clipped by 0 bases and J by 7 bases, with 10 bases between them. Germline CDR1 DFQATT, CDR2 SNEGSKA (reference sequence). CDR3 region: CSARDQASNEQFF. CDR3 bases: TGCAGTGCTAGAGATCAGGCGAGTAATGAGCAGTTCTTC.

The rearrangement uses TRBV29-1 and TRBJ2-7; 7 bases are a match to TRBD1. V lost 2 bases to trimming and J lost 6 bases; unmatched junction nucleotides: 13. This CDR3 comprises 15 residues. Germline V lookup: CDR1 SQVTM, CDR2 ANQGSEA. This CDR3 reads CSVELTGAPSVEQYF. Written as DNA, the CDR3 is TGCAGCGTTGAACTTACAGGGGCCCCGTCCGTCGAGCAGTACTTC.

The genes are TRBV28 and TRBJ2-3, with TRBD2 matching over 9 bases. The germline gives CDR1 MDHEN, CDR2 SYDVKM. Trimming at V came to 2 bases and at J to 5 bases, leaving 5 bases not matched to a gene. The CDR3 runs 15 residues. CDR3 amino acids: CASSLRLAGIDTQYF. The CDR3 DNA reads as TGTGCCAGCAGTTTAAGGCTAGCGGGGATAGATACGCAGTATTTT.

The chain combines TRBV12-3 or TRBV12-4 with TRBJ2-2; 10 positions agree with TRBD2. The J segment lost 5 bases and the V segment lost 6 bases, leaving 9 bases of the junction unmatched. There are 16 residues in the CDR3. This CDR3 reads CASSRPSGRATGELFF. CDR3 in DNA: TGTGCCAGCAGCCGGCCGAGCGGGAGGGCGACCGGGGAGCTGTTTTTT.